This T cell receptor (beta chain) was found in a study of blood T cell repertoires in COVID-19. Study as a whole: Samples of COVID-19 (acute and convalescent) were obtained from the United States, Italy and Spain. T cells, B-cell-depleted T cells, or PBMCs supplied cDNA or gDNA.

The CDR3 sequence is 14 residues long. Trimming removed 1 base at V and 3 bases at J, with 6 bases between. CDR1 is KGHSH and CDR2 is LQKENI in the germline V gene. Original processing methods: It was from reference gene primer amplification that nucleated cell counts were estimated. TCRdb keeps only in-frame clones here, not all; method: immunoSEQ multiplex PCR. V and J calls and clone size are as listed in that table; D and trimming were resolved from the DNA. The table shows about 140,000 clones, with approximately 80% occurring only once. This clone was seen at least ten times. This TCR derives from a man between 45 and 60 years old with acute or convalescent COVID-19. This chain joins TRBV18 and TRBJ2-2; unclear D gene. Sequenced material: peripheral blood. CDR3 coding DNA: TGTGCCAGCTCACCACAAAGAGACACCGGGGAGCTGTTTTTT. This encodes CASSPQRDTGELFF.